The T cell receptor (beta chain) under discussion was sequenced for a study of T cell responses to AZD1222 COVID-19 vaccine. General observations from the study: Spike-specific TCR breadth rose after two AZD1222 doses, and depth rose as well. Scientists sampled the repertoires only once the peak T cell response had passed. Among those given AZD1222, only five or six were seropositive at baseline.

As to this clone: What it recognizes is unknown.

Germline assignment: CDR1 SGHVS and CDR2 FNYEAQ. There are 17 residues in the CDR3. V was clipped by 1 base and J by 0 bases; unmatched bases: 6. Here immunoSEQ multiplex PCR was the method, and the copy in TCRdb shows in-frame clones only, minus some. The repertoire consists of about 81,000 clones, with more than 70% occurring once and the leading ten covering roughly 6%. The receptor was derived from an adult who received the AZD1222 COVID-19 vaccine. The chain joins TRBV7-6 to TRBJ1-3; 7 bases are a match to TRBD1. This specimen was peripheral blood, taken 28 days after the second AZD1222 dose. In DNA, the CDR3 is TGTGCCAGCAGCTTAGAACCAGGGGGAGGCTCTGGAAACACCATATATTTT. Protein sequence: CASSLEPGGGSGNTIYF.